What follows are 18 T cell receptor beta chains derived from one specimen sequenced in a study of CD8+CD57+ T cells in acquired aplastic anemia. Genomic DNA, the template, was used for profiling of the TCR beta VDJ and CDR3. MiXCR, applied by TCRdb to the reads, yields one record per CDR3 protein. The table includes about 220,000 distinct CDR3 sequences, around 43% detected once. Patients sequenced had flow cytometry evidence of CD8+CD57+ cell expansion. The specimen sequenced was sorted CD4+, CD8+, or CD8+CD57+ T cells (not recorded which) from PBMCs. Every receptor here comes from a human donor with aplastic anemia.

This clonotype was found once. The junction does not match germline at one end; this may be a read error. The genes are TRBV12-3 or TRBV12-4 and TRBJ2-5, with D perhaps TRBD1 (6 bases). This CDR3 region has 13 residues. The CDR3 nucleotides read TGTGCCAGCAGTTTAGTCCAGTCAGGGGCGATAAACTTC. As protein: CASSLVQSGAINF.

This clonotype was observed at least ten times. The chain employs TRBV19 and TRBJ1-1; D is unclear. Trimming left V 1 base short and J 5 bases short, with 8 bases between. CDR3 length equals 13 residues. Germline lookup yields CDR1 LNHDA and CDR2 SQIVND (reference sequence). CDR3: CASSIGGGTEAFF. The CDR3 DNA follows: TGTGCCAGTAGTATAGGGGGAGGAACTGAAGCTTTCTTT.

V gene TRBV19 combines with J gene TRBJ1-5; D unclear. V lost 6 bases and J 0 bases, leaving 12 bases between the germline ends. The CDR3 is 15 amino acids. Germline V gene lookup returns CDR1 LNHDA and CDR2 SQIVND (reference sequence). CDR3 residues: CASRKQVYSNQPQHF. CDR3 DNA sequence: TGTGCCAGTAGAAAGCAGGTGTATAGCAATCAGCCCCAGCATTTT.

The chain links TRBV29-1 to TRBJ1-4; TRBD1 is a possible D gene (6 bases). CDR3 size: 12 residues. Germline CDR1 reads SQVTM; CDR2 reads ANQGSEA. Between the trimmed V and J ends, which lost 7 bases and 7 bases, there was a span of 13 bases. CDR3 bases: TGCAGCGCTGGGGGCGGGAGTGAAAAACTGTTTTTT. As protein: CSAGGGSEKLFF.

With regard to this clonotype: The conserved phenylalanine or tryptophan is not found at the CDR3 terminus, so this likely reflects a read error. No DNA is shown, since the ends of the CDR3 on it are uncertain; the CDR3 is the one TCRdb lists. The J gene is TRBJ2-6, the V gene TRBV7-2; the table calls TRBD1, which could not be checked here. The CDR3 is made up of 9 amino acids, end residues included. Per the germline V gene, CDR1 is SGHTA and CDR2 is FQGNSA. The CDR3 is CASRPGTGI.

The rearrangement uses TRBV30 and TRBJ1-5, with D possibly TRBD1 on 5 matching bases. The germline V and J ends were trimmed by 7 bases and 10 bases, with 32 bases remaining between them. Germline loops: CDR1 GTSNPN, CDR2 SVGIG (reference sequence). This CDR3 comprises 17 residues. DNA for the CDR3: TGTGCCTACCAAACGGCGGGACGCCCGCGGATTCAAGGACCCCAGCATTTT. Translation: CAYQTAGRPRIQGPQHF.

To note about this clonotype: With a much larger clone just one base away, this may be a read error. V gene TRBV9 combines with J gene TRBJ2-7; tentatively, D is TRBD1 (7 bases). The CDR3 length is 14 residues. Germline V gives CDR1 SGDLS, CDR2 YYNGEE. Trimming took off 4 bases at V and 4 bases at J, with 15 bases between the two ends. The CDR3 is CASSSRAGGYEQYF. CDR3 bases: TGTGCCAGCAGCTCCCGGGCAGGGGGGTACGAGCAGTACTTC.

The rearrangement uses TRBV27 and TRBJ1-3; tentative D call: TRBD1 (5 bases). V lost 1 base to trimming and J lost 4 bases, with 11 bases between them. The V gene's germline CDR1 is MNHEY and CDR2 SMNVEV (reference sequence). This CDR3 comprises 15 residues. The CDR3 DNA reads TGTGCCAGCAGTTTATTTGGGGGGGAGGGAAACACCATATATTTT. Its protein is CASSLFGGEGNTIYF.

The chain combines TRBV7-2 with TRBJ1-1; TRBD1 aligns across 7 bases. V was clipped by 5 bases and J by 2 bases; unmatched bases: 5. Germline V CDR1 and CDR2: SGHTA, FQGNSA. The CDR3 runs 14 residues. CDR3 coding DNA: TGTGCCAGCAGCCAGGGACAGCCTAACACTGAAGCTTTCTTT. Translation gives CASSQGQPNTEAFF.

Many counts were recorded for this clonotype. The chain is built from TRBV5-5 and TRBJ2-7; 8 bases match TRBD2. This CDR3 comprises 15 residues. The germline gives CDR1 SGHKS, CDR2 YYEKEE (reference sequence). V trimming: 0 bases; J trimming: 2 bases; junction bases outside the gene matches: 4. The CDR3, as DNA: TGTGCCAGCAGCTTGGCGGGGGGGAGAGCCTACGAGCAGTACTTC. Its translation: CASSLAGGRAYEQYF. The full variable domain, in which reference TRBV5-5 and TRBJ2-7 provide the parts outside the CDR3, is DAGVTQSPTHLIKTRGQQVTLRCSPISGHKSVSWYQQVLGQGPQFIFQYYEKEERGRGNFPDRFSARQFPNYSSELNVNALLLGDSALYLCASSLAGGRAYEQYFGPGTRLTVT.

This clonotype has only a few counts. This chain uses TRBV10-2 with TRBJ2-5, with D tentatively TRBD1 or TRBD2 (5 bases each). V dropped 6 bases and J dropped 5 bases, with 10 bases sitting between them. The CDR3 runs to 12 residues. The V gene's germline CDR1 is WSHSY and CDR2 SAAADI. This chain's CDR3 is CASRDWGETQYF. The CDR3 DNA reads TGCGCCAGCAGAGACTGGGGGGAGACCCAGTACTTC.

This clonotype was counted many times. The V call is TRBV25-1, the J call TRBJ2-7; the D is unclear. The ends were cut back, 4 bases at V and 5 bases at J, with 3 bases in the middle. The germline V gene has CDR1 MGHDK and CDR2 SYGVNS. The CDR3 runs to 10 residues. CDR3 sequence: CASSGHEQYF. The CDR3 nucleotides read TGTGCCAGCAGTGGTCACGAGCAGTACTTC.

CDR3: CAISESTPGLNYGYTF. The CDR3, as DNA: TGTGCCATCAGTGAGTCGACTCCTGGACTGAACTATGGCTACACCTTC. This chain joins TRBV10-3 and TRBJ1-2; D is uncertain. CDR3 length: 16 residues. CDR1 and CDR2 from the germline V gene are ENHRY and SYGVKD. V was trimmed by 0 bases and J by 2 bases, leaving 13 bases between them.

The V gene is TRBV7-3, the J gene TRBJ2-7; D remains unclear. This CDR3 contains 13 residues. Germline CDR1 SGHTA, CDR2 FQGTGA. The V end lost 1 base, the J end lost 6 bases, and 10 bases lay between the germline ends. The CDR3 DNA sequence: TGTGCCAGCAGCTTAAACTGGCAGTCCGAGCAGTACTTC. The encoded protein is CASSLNWQSEQYF.

This clonotype was seen repeatedly, ten times or more. The rearrangement joins TRBV20-1 to TRBJ1-2; tentatively, D is TRBD1 (5 bases). This CDR3 has 11 amino acids. CDR1 is DFQATT, CDR2 SNEGSKA, per germline (reference sequence). Trimming took off 5 bases at V and 8 bases at J, with 12 bases between the two ends. The CDR3 reads CSAWGLYGYTF. The CDR3 DNA is TGCAGTGCTTGGGGACTCTACGGCTACACCTTC.

The chain carries TRBV29-1 and TRBJ2-3; D gene uncertain. This CDR3 spans 14 amino acids. From germline, CDR1 is SQVTM and CDR2 ANQGSEA. Between the trimmed V and J ends, which lost 6 bases and 2 bases, there was a span of 15 bases. CDR3 residues: CSVQGSPATDTQYF. CDR3 DNA sequence: TGCAGCGTCCAAGGGTCCCCAGCCACAGATACGCAGTATTTT.

This clonotype was recorded at least ten times. This sequence joins TRBV7-9 and TRBJ2-1; TRBD2 aligns across 10 bases. In germline, CDR1 is SEHNR, CDR2 FQNEAQ (reference sequence). This CDR3 is built from 16 residues. The J segment lost 7 bases and the V segment lost 3 bases, leaving 9 bases of the junction unmatched. In DNA, the CDR3 is TGTGCCAGCAGCTTTCCCAGCGGGGGGGCAAGGAATGAGCAGTTCTTC. It yields the protein CASSFPSGGARNEQFF.

CDR3 sequence: CASSRSSGAGELFF. CDR3 DNA sequence: TGTGCCAGCAGCAGAAGCTCAGGGGCCGGGGAGCTGTTTTTT. The rearrangement joins TRBV6-1 to TRBJ2-2, with D tentatively TRBD1 (6 bases). The CDR3 loop spans 14 amino acids. V gave up 6 bases and J gave up 6 bases, with 14 bases separating them. CDR1 MNHNS and CDR2 SASEGT come from the germline V gene.